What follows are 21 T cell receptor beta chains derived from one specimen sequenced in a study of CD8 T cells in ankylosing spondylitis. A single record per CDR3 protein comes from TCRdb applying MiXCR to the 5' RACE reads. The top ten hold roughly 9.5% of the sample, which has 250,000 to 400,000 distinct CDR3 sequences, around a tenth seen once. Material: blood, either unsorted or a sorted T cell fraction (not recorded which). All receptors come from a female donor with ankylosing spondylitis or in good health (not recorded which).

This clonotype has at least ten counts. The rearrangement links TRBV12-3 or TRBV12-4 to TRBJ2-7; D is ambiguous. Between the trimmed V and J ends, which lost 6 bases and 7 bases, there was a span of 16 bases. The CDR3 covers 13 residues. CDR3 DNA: TGTGCCAGCAGGCTAAGCTCCGCTTGGGAGCAGTACTTC. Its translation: CASRLSSAWEQYF.

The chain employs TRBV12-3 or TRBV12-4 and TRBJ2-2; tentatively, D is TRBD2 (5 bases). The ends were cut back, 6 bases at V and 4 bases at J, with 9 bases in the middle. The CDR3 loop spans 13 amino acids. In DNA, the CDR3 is TGTGCCAGCAGCAGACTAAGCACCGGGGAGCTGTTTTTT. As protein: CASSRLSTGELFF.

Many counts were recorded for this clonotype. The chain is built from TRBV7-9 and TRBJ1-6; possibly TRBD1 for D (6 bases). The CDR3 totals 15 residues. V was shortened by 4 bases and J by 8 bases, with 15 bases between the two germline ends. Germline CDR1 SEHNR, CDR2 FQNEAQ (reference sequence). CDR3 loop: CASSSRGSYDSPLHF. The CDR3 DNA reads TGTGCCAGCAGCTCCAGGGGCTCGTATGATTCACCCCTCCACTTT.

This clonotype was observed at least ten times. The CDR3 spells CATSRGTVENTEAFF. DNA for the CDR3: TGTGCCACCAGCAGAGGAACGGTGGAGAATACTGAAGCTTTCTTT. The chain uses TRBV15 and TRBJ1-1; no clear D. Trimming removed 1 base from V and 5 bases from J, with 14 bases in between. CDR3 length: 15 amino acids. Germline V gene sequence: CDR1 LNHNV, CDR2 YYDKDF (reference sequence).

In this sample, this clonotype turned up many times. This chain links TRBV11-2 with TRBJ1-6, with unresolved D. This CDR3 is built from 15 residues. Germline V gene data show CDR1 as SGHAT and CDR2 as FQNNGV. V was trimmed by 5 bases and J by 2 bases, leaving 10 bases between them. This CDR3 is CASSPPYTYNSPLHF. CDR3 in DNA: TGTGCCAGCAGCCCGCCCTACACCTATAATTCACCCCTCCACTTT.

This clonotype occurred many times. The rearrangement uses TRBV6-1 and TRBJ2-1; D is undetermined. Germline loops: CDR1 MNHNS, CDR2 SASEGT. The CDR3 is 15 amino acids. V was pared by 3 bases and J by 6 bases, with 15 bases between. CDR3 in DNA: TGTGCCAGCAGTGATGGCGTTCAAATAGCCAATGAGCAGTTCTTC. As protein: CASSDGVQIANEQFF.

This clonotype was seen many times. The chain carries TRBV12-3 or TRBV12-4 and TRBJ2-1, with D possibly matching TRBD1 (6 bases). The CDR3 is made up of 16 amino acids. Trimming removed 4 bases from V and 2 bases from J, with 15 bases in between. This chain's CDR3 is CASSSLSEGAYNEQFF. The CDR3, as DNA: TGTGCCAGCAGTTCCCTCTCCGAGGGGGCCTACAATGAGCAGTTCTTC.

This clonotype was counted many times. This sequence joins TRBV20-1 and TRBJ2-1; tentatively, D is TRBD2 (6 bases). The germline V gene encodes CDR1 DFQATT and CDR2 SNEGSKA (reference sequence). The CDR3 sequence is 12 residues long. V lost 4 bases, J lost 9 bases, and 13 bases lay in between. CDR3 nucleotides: TGCAGTGCTACGGGCGGGGTCGGTGAGCAGTTCTTC. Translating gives CSATGGVGEQFF.

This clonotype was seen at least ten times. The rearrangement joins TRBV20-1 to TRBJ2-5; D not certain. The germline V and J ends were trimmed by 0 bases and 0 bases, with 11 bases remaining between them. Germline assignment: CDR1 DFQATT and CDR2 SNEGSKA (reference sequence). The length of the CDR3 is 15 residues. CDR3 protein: CSAREPLGYQETQYF. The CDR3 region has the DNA TGCAGTGCTAGAGAACCGCTGGGGTACCAAGAGACCCAGTACTTC.

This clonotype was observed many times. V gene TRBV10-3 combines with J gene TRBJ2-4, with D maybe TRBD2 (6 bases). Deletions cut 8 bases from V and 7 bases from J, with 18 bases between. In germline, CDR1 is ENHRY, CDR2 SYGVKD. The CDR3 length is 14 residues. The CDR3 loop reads CAIGSEGMFNIQYF. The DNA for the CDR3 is TGTGCCATCGGGTCGGAGGGTATGTTTAACATTCAGTACTTC.

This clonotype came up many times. The chain's CDR3 is CASRGPSNSPLHF. CDR3 DNA: TGTGCCAGCAGAGGACCCAGTAATTCACCCCTCCACTTT. The chain recombines TRBV25-1 with TRBJ1-6; no clear D. CDR1 is MGHDK, CDR2 SYGVNS, per germline. The CDR3 is 13 amino acids. The V gene lost 6 bases and the J gene lost 6 bases, with 9 bases spanning the gap. The entire variable domain, with the rest obtained from reference TRBV25-1 and TRBJ1-6, is as follows: EADIYQTPRYLVIGTGKKITLECSQTMGHDKMYWYQQDPGMELHLIHYSYGVNSTEKGDLSSESTVSRIRTEHFPLTLESARPSHTSQYLCASRGPSNSPLHFGNGTRLTVT.

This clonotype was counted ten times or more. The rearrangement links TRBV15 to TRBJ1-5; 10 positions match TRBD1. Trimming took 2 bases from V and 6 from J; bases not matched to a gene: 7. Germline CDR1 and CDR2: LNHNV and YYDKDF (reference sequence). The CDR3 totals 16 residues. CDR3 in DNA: TGTGCCACCAGCAGACCACGACAGGGGGCTAGTCAGCCCCAGCATTTT. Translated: CATSRPRQGASQPQHF.

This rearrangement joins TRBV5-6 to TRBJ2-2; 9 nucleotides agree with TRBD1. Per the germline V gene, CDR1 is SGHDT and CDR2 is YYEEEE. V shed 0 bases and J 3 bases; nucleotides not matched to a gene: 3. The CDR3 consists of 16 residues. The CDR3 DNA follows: TGTGCCAGCAGCTTGGCCGGACAGGGGTACACCGGGGAGCTGTTTTTT. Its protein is CASSLAGQGYTGELFF.

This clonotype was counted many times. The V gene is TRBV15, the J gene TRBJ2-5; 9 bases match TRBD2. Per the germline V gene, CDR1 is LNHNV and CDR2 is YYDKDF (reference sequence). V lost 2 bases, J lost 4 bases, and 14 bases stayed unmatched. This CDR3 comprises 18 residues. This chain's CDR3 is CATSRPQGSASGIETQYF. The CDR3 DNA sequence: TGTGCCACCAGCAGACCACAGGGATCGGCTAGCGGGATAGAGACCCAGTACTTC.

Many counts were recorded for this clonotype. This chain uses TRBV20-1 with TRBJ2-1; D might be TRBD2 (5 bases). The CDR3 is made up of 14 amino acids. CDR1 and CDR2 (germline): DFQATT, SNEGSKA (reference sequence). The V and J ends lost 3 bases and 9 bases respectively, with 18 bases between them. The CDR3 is CSASAGLARGEQFF. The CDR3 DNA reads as TGCAGTGCTAGCGCCGGGCTAGCACGAGGTGAGCAGTTCTTC.

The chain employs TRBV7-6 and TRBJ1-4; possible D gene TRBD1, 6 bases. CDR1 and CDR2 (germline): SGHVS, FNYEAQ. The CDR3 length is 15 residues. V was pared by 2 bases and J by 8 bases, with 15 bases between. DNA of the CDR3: TGTGCCAGCAGCTTATCACCAGGGGCCGGAGAAAAACTGTTTTTT. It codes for CASSLSPGAGEKLFF.

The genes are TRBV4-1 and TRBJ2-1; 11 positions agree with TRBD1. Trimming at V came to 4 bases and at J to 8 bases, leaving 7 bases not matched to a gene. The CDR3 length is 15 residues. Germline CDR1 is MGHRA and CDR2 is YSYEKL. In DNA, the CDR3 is TGCGCCAGCAGCCGAAGGACAGGGGGCGACGATGAGCAGTTCTTC. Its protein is CASSRRTGGDDEQFF.

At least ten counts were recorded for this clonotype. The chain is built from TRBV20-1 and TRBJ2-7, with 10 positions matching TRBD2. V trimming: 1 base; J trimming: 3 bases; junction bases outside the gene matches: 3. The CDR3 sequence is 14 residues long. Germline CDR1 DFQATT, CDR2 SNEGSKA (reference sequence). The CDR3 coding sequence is TGCAGTGCTAGAGCGGGACTAGCGTACTACGAGCAGTACTTC. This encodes CSARAGLAYYEQYF.

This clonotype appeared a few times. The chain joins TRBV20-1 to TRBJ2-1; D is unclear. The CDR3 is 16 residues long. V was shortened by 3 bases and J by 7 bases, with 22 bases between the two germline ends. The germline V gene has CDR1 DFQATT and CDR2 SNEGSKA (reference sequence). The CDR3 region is CSASPPGPDRENEQFF. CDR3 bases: TGCAGTGCTAGCCCCCCGGGCCCGGACCGAGAAAATGAGCAGTTCTTC.

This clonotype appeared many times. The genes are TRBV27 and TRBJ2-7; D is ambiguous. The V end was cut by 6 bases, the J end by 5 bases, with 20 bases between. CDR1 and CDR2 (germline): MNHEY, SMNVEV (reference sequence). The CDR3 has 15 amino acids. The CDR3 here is CASRAGRAVSHEQYF. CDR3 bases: TGTGCCAGCAGGGCCGGACGCGCTGTATCCCACGAGCAGTACTTC.

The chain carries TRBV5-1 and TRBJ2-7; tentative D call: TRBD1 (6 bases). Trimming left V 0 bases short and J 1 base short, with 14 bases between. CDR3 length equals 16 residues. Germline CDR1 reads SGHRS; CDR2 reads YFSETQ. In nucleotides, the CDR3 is TGCGCCAGCAGCTTGGTGGGGGCCTCAAATTCCTACGAGCAGTACTTC. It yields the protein CASSLVGASNSYEQYF.